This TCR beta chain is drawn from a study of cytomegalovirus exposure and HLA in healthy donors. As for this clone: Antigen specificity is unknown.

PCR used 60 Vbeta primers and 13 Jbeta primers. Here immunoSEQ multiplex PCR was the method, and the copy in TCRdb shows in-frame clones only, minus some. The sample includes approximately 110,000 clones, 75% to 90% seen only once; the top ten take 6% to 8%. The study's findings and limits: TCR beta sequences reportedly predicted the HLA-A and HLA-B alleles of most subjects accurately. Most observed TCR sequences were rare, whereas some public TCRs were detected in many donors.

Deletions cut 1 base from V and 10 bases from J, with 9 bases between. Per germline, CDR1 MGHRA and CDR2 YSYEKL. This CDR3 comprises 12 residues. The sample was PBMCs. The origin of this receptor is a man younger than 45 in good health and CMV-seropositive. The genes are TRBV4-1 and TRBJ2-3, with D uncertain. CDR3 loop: CASSQVADPQYF. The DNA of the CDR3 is TGCGCCAGCAGCCAAGTAGCCGATCCGCAGTATTTT.